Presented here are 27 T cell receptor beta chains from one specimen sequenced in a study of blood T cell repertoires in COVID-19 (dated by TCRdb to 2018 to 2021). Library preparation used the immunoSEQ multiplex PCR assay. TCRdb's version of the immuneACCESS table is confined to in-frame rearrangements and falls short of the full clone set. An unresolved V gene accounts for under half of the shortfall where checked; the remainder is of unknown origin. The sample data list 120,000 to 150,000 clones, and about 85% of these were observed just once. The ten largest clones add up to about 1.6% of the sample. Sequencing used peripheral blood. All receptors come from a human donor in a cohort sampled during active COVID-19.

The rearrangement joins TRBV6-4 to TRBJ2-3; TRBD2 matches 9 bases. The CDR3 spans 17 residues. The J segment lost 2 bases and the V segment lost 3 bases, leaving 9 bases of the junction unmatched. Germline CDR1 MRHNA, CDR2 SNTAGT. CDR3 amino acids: CASSEEFASGNTDTQYF. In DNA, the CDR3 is TGTGCCAGCAGTGAAGAATTCGCTAGCGGGAACACAGATACGCAGTATTTT.

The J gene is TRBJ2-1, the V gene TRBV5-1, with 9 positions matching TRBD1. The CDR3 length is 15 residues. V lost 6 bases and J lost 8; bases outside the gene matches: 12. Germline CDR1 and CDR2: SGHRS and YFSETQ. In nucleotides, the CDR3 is TGCGCCAGCACCGCCGGGACAGGGCCCTTGCATGAGCAGTTCTTC. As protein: CASTAGTGPLHEQFF.

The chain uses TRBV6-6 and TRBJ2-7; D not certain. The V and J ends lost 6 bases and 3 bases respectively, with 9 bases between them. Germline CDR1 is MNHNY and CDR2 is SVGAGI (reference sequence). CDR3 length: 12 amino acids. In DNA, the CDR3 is TGTGCCAGCAGCTACCGTATCTACGAGCAGTACTTC. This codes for CASSYRIYEQYF.

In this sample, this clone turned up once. In DNA form, the CDR3 reads TGCGCCAGCAGCTTGGGTCCGGGAGGGCCCTACGAGCAGTACTTC. Translating it yields CASSLGPGGPYEQYF. The chain links TRBV5-1 to TRBJ2-7; 8 positions match TRBD2. The CDR3 consists of 15 residues. CDR1 SGHRS and CDR2 YFSETQ come from the germline V gene. The V gene end was trimmed by 0 bases and the J gene end by 2 bases; junction bases not matched to a gene: 4.

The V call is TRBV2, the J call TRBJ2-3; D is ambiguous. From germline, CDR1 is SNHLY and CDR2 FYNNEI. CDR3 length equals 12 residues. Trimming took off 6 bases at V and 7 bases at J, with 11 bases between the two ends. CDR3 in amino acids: CASSQTEHTQYF. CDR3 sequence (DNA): TGTGCCAGCAGCCAGACGGAGCATACGCAGTATTTT.

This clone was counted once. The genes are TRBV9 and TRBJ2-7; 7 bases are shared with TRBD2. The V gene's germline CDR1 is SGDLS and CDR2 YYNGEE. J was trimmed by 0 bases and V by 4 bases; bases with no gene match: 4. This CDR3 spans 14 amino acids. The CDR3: CASSPGGSSYEQYF. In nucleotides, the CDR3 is TGTGCCAGCAGCCCCGGGGGGAGCTCCTACGAGCAGTACTTC.

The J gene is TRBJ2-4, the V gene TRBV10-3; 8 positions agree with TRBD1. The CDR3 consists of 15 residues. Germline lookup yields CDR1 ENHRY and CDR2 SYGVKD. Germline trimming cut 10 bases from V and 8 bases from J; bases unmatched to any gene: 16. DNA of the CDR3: TGTGCCACCGGACAGGGCGACTGGGGCCGGGACATTCAGTACTTC. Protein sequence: CATGQGDWGRDIQYF.

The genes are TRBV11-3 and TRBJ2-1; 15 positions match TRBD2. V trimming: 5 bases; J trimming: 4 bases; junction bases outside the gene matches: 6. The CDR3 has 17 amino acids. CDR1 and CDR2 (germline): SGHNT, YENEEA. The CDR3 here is CASSPGLAGGRYNEQFF. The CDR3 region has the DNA TGTGCCAGCAGCCCCGGACTAGCGGGAGGGAGGTACAATGAGCAGTTCTTC.

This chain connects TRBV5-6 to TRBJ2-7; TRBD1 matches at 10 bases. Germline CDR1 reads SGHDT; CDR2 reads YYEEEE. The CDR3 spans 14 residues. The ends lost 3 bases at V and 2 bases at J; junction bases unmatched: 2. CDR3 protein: CASSWGTGAYEQYF. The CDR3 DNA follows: TGTGCCAGCAGCTGGGGGACAGGGGCCTACGAGCAGTACTTC.

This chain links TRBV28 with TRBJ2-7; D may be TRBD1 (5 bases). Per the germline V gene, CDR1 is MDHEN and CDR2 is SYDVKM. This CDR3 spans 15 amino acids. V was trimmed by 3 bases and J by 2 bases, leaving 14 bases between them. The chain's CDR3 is CASSFPGRVTYEQYF. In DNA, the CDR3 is TGTGCCAGCAGTTTCCCGGGCAGGGTTACCTACGAGCAGTACTTC.

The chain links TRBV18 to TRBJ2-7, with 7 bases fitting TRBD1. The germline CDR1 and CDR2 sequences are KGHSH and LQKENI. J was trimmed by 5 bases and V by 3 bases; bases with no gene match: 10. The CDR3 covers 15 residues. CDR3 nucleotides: TGTGCCAGCTCACCGGGAAACAGGGGAAAAAACGAGCAGTACTTC. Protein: CASSPGNRGKNEQYF.

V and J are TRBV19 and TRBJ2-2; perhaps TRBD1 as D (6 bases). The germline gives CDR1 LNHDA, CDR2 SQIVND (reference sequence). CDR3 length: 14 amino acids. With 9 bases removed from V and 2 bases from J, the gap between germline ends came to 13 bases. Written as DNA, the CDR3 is TGTGCCAGCAGAACAGGGCCTAACACCGGGGAGCTGTTTTTT. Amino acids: CASRTGPNTGELFF.

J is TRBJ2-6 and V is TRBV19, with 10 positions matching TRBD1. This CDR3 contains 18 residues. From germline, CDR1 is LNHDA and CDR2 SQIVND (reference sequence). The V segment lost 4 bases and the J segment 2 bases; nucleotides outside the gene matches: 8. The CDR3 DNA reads TGTGCCAGTAGTAAAATGTCCGGGACAGGGGCTGGGGCCAACGTCCTGACTTTC. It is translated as CASSKMSGTGAGANVLTF.

The CDR3, as DNA: TGTGCCAGCAGCCATACCGGGACTAGAGGCACAGATACGCAGTATTTT. Protein: CASSHTGTRGTDTQYF. J is TRBJ2-3 and V is TRBV3-1 (or the pseudogene TRBV3-2); 8 bases align to TRBD2. The V and J ends lost 3 bases and 1 base, in that order; junction bases with no gene match: 6. The CDR3 totals 16 residues. CDR1 is LGHDT and CDR2 is YNNKEL in the germline V gene (reference sequence).

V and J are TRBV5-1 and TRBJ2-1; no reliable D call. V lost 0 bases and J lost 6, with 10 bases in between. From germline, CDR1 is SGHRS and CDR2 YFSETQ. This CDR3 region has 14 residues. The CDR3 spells CASSLEAGFNEQFF. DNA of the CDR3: TGCGCCAGCAGCTTGGAGGCAGGTTTCAATGAGCAGTTCTTC.

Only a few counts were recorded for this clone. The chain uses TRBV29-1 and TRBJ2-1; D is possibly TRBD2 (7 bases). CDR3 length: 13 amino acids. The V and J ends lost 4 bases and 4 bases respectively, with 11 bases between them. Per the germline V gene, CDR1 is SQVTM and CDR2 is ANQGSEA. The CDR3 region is CSVASGTYNEQFF. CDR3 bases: TGCAGCGTTGCCAGCGGGACATACAATGAGCAGTTCTTC.

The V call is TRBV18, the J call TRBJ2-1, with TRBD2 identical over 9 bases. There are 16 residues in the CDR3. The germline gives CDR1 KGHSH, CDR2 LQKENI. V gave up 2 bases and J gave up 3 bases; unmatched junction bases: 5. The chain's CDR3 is CASSPMASGIYNEQFF. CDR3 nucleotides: TGTGCCAGCTCACCAATGGCTAGCGGGATCTACAATGAGCAGTTCTTC.

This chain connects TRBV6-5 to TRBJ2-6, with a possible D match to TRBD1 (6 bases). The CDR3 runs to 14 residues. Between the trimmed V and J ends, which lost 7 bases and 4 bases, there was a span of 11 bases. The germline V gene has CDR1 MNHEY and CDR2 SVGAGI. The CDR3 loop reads CASMWTAGANVLTF. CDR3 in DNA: TGTGCCAGCATGTGGACAGCCGGGGCCAACGTCCTGACTTTC.

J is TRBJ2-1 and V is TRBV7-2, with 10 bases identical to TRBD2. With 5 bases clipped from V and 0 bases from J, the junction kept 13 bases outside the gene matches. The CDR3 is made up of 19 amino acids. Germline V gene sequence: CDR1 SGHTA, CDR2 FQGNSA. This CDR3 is CASSAGLLAGVSSYNEQFF. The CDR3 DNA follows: TGTGCCAGCAGCGCGGGGCTCCTAGCGGGAGTGAGCTCCTACAATGAGCAGTTCTTC.

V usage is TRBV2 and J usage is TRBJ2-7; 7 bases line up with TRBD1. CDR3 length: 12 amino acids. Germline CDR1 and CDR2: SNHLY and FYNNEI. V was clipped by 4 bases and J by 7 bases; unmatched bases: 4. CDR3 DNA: TGTGCCAGCAGTGGGGACAGAAATGAGCAGTACTTC. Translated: CASSGDRNEQYF.

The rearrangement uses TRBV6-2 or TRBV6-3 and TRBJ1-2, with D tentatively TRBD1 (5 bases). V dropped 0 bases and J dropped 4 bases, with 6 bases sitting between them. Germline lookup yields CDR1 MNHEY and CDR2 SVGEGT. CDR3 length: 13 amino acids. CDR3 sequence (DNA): TGTGCCAGCAGTTACTCCGGGGGCTATGGCTACACCTTC. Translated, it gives CASSYSGGYGYTF.

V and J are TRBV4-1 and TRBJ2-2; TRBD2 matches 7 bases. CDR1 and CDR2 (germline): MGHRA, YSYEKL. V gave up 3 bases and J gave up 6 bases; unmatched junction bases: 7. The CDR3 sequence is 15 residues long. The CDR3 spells CASSHDGRNSGELFF. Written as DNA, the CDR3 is TGCGCCAGCAGCCACGACGGGAGGAATTCCGGGGAGCTGTTTTTT.

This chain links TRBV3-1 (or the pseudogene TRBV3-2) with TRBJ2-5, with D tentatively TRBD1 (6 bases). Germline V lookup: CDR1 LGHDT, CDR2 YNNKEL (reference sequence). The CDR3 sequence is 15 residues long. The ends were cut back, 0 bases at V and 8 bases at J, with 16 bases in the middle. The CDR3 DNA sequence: TGTGCCAGCAGCCAAGATCTGGGGACATTGGGAACCCAGTACTTC. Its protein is CASSQDLGTLGTQYF.

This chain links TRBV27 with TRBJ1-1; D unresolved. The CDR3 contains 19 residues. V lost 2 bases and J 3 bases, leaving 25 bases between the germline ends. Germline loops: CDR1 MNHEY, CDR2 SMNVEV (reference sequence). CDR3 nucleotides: TGTGCCAGCAGTTTAAGGAGCCGACTACTTCCCGAATCGTACACTGAAGCTTTCTTT. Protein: CASSLRSRLLPESYTEAFF.

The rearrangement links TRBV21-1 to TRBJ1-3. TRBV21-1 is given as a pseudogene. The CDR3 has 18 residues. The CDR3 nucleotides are TGTGCCAGCAGCAAAGAGAAGGGGGGGGTACTCTCTGGAAACACCATATATTTT. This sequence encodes CASSKEKGGVLSGNTIYF.

CDR3 protein: CASSLGPLTGDGADTQYF. The CDR3 DNA sequence: TGTGCCAGCAGCTTAGGGCCCTTAACAGGGGACGGGGCAGATACGCAGTATTTT. The chain has TRBV7-9 and TRBJ2-3, with TRBD1 identical over 7 bases. The CDR3 has 18 amino acids. V was clipped by 1 base and J by 4 bases; unmatched bases: 14. Germline values: CDR1 SEHNR, CDR2 FQNEAQ (reference sequence).

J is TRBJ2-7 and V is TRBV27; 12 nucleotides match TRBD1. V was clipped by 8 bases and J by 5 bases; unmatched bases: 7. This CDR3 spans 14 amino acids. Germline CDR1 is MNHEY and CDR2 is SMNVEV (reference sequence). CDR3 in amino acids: CASDRDRGLNEQYF. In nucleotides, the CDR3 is TGTGCCAGCGACCGGGACAGGGGGCTAAACGAGCAGTACTTC.